The source of this T cell receptor beta chain is a study of tumor and adjacent non-tumor tissue in lung cancer. Three rounds of nested PCR, following a modified ARM-PCR protocol, produced the TCRbeta library. TCRdb re-derived calls from the multiplex PCR reads in MiXCR, one entry per CDR3 protein. This table holds some 77,000 distinct CDR3 sequences, about two thirds found once. To note about this clonotype: What it recognizes is unknown. One end of the junction fails to match germline, which may point to a read error.

No cell sorting was done before RNA was extracted from the tissue. Study-wide findings and caveats: Tumor repertoires had a smaller top 100 clone share than normal lung. Tumor tissue had significantly higher TCR diversity than normal lung.

This CDR3 has 16 amino acids. CDR1 and CDR2 (germline): WSHSY, SAAADI. The chain employs TRBV10-2 and TRBJ1-1; D uncertain. The clonotype was recovered from a woman aged 70 to 79 with non-small cell lung cancer. Sequencing used lung tumor tissue. CDR3: CASSESPEITNIETFF. In nucleotides, the CDR3 is TGCGCCAGCAGTGAGTCACCAGAAATTACGAACATTGAAACTTTCTTT.